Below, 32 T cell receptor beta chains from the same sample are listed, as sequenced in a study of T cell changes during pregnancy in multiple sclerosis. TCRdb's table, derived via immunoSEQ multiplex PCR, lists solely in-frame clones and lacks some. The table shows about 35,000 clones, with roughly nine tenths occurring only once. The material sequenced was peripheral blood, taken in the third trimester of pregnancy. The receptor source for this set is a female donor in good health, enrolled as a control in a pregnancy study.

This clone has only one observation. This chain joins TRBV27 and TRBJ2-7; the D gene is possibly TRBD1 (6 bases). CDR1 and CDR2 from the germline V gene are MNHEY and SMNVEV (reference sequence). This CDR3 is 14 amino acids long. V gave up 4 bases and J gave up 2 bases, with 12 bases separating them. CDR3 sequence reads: CASSSQGSAYEQYF. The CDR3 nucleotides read TGTGCCAGCAGTTCGCAGGGGAGCGCCTACGAGCAGTACTTC.

The DNA of the CDR3 is TGTGCCAGCAGCTCTATAGCGGGGGGGGATTTAGCGGGGACAGATACGCAGTATTTT. Its protein product is CASSSIAGGDLAGTDTQYF. This sequence joins TRBV7-3 and TRBJ2-3, with TRBD2 matching over 11 bases. The germline V gene has CDR1 SGHTA and CDR2 FQGTGA. V shed 4 bases, J shed 3 bases, and the junction held 15 bases outside the gene matches. The CDR3 spans 19 residues.

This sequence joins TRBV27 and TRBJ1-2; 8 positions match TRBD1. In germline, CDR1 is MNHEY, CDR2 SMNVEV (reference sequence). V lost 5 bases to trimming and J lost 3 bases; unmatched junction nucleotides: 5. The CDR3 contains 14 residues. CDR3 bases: TGTGCCAGCAGTGCCCACAGGGGGGACTATGGCTACACCTTC. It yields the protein CASSAHRGDYGYTF.

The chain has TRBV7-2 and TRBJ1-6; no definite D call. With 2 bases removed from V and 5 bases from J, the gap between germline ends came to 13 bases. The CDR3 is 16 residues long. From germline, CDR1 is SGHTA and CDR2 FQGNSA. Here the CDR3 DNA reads TGTGCCAGCAGCTTAATTGCTCCCGGGAATAATTCACCCCTCCACTTT. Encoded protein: CASSLIAPGNNSPLHF. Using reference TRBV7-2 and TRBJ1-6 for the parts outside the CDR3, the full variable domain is GAGVSQSPSNKVTEKGKDVELRCDPISGHTALYWYRQSLGQGLEFLIYFQGNSAPDKSGLPSDRFSAERTGGSVSTLTIQRTQQEDSAVYLCASSLIAPGNNSPLHFGNGTRLTVT.

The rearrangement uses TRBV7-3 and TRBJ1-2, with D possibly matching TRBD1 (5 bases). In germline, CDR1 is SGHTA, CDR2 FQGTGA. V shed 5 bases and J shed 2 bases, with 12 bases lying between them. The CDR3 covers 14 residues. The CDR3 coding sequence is TGTGCCAGCAGCCCCCTGACAGAAAACTATGGCTACACCTTC. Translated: CASSPLTENYGYTF.

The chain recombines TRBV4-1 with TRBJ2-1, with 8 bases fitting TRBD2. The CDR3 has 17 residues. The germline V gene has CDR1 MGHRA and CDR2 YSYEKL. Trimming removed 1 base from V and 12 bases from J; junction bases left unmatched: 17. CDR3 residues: CASSQGSGGGPLAVQFF. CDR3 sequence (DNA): TGCGCCAGCAGCCAAGGCTCGGGCGGGGGGCCGTTGGCGGTGCAGTTCTTC.

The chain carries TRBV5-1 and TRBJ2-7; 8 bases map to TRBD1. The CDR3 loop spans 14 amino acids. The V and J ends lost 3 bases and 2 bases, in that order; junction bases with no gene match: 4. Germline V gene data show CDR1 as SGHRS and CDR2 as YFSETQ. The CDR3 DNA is TGCGCCAGCAGCTACCGGGACAGGACCTACGAGCAGTACTTC. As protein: CASSYRDRTYEQYF. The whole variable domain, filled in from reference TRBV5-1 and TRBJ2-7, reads KAGVTQTPRYLIKTRGQQVTLSCSPISGHRSVSWYQQTPGQGLQFLFEYFSETQRNKGNFPGRFSGRQFSNSRSEMNVSTLELGDSALYLCASSYRDRTYEQYFGPGTRLTVT.

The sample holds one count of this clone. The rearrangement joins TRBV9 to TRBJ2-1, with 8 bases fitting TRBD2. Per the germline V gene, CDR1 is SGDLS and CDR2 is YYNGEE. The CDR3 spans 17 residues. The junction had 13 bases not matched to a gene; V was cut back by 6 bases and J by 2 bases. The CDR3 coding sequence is TGTGCCAGCACGCTGTTAGAGCCAGCGGGGGCCTACAATGAGCAGTTCTTC. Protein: CASTLLEPAGAYNEQFF. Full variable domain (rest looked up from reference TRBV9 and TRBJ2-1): DSGVTQTPKHLITATGQRVTLRCSPRSGDLSVYWYQQSLDQGLQFLIQYYNGEERAKGNILERFSAQQFPDLHSELNLSSLELGDSALYFCASTLLEPAGAYNEQFFGPGTRLTVL.

Here the CDR3 reads CASSLGTVYQETQYF. The CDR3 DNA is TGTGCCAGCAGCTTAGGAACAGTGTACCAAGAGACCCAGTACTTC. The chain combines TRBV7-2 with TRBJ2-5; no definite D call. The germline V gene has CDR1 SGHTA and CDR2 FQGNSA. This CDR3 comprises 15 residues. The V end lost 1 base, the J end lost 0 bases, and 9 bases lay between the germline ends.

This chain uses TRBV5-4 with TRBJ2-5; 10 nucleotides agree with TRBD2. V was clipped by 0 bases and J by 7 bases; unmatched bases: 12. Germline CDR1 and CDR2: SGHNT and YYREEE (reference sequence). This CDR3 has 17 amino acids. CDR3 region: CASSLGASSGSKGTQYF. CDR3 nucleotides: TGTGCCAGCAGCTTGGGGGCGTCTAGCGGGAGTAAGGGGACCCAGTACTTC.

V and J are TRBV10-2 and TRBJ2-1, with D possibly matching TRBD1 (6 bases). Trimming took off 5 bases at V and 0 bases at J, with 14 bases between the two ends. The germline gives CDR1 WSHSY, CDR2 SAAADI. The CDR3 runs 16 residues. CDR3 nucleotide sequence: TGCGCCAGCAGTCCACAGGGTTCTAGCTCCTACAATGAGCAGTTCTTC. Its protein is CASSPQGSSSYNEQFF.

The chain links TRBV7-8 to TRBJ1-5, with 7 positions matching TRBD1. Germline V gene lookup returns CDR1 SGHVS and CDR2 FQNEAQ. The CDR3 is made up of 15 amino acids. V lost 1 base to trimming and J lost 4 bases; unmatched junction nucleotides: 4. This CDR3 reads CASSLEGAENQPQHF. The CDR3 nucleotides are TGTGCCAGCAGCTTAGAGGGGGCTGAGAATCAGCCCCAGCATTTT.

The CDR3 DNA reads TGTGCCAGCAGCTCGTATAGGGACAGGGGTGGCTACACCTTC. Amino acids: CASSSYRDRGGYTF. The chain couples TRBV11-2 to TRBJ1-2, with 10 bases lining up with TRBD1. Germline values: CDR1 SGHAT, CDR2 FQNNGV. J was trimmed by 7 bases and V by 4 bases; bases with no gene match: 6. The CDR3 length is 14 residues.

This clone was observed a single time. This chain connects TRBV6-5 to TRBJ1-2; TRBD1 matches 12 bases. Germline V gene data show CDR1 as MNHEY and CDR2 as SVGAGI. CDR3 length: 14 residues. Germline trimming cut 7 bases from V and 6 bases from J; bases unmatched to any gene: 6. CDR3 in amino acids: CASTSGTGGDGYTF. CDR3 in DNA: TGTGCCAGCACCTCCGGGACAGGGGGCGATGGCTACACCTTC.

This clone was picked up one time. CDR3 loop: CASSYSGLAANEQFF. CDR3 nucleotides: TGTGCCAGCAGTTACTCTGGGCTAGCGGCCAATGAGCAGTTCTTC. The chain is built from TRBV6-5 and TRBJ2-1; 7 bases line up with TRBD2. Germline CDR1 reads MNHEY; CDR2 reads SVGAGI. Unmatched junction bases numbered 5, after V lost 0 bases and J lost 6 bases. This CDR3 is built from 15 residues.

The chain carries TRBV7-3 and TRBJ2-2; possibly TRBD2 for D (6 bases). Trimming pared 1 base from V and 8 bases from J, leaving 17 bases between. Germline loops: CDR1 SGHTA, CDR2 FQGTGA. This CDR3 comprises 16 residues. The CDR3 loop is CASSLNHRTTTGELFF. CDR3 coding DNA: TGTGCCAGCAGCTTAAATCACAGGACTACCACGGGGGAGCTGTTTTTT.

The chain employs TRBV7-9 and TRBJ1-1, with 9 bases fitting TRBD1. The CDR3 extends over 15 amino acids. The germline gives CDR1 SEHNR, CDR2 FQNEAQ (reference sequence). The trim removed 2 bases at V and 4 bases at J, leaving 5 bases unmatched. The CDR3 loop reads CASSLSQQGATEAFF. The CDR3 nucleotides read TGTGCCAGCAGCTTAAGTCAACAGGGGGCCACTGAAGCTTTCTTT.

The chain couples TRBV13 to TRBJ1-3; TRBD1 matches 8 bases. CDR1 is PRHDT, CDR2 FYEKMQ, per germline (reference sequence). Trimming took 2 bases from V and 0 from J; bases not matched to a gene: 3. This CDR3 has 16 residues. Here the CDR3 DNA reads TGTGCCAGCAGCTTACAGGGGGCCCGCTCTGGAAACACCATATATTTT. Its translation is CASSLQGARSGNTIYF.

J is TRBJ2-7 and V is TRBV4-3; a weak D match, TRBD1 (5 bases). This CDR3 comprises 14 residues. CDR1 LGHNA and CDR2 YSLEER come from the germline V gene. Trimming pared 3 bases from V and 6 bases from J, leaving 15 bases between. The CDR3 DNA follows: TGCGCCAGCAGCCAGGGGCCGACTCCCAGCGAGCAGTACTTC. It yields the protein CASSQGPTPSEQYF.

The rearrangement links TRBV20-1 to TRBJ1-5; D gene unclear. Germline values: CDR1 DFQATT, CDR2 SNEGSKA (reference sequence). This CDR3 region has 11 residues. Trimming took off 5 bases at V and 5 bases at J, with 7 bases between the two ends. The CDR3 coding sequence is TGCAGTGCTGGGGAGGATCAGCCCCAGCATTTT. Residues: CSAGEDQPQHF.

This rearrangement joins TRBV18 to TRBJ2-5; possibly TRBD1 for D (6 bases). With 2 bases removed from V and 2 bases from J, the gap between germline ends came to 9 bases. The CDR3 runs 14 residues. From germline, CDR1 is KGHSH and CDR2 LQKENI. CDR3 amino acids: CASSPTGTQETQYF. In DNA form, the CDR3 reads TGTGCCAGCTCACCAACCGGGACACAAGAGACCCAGTACTTC.

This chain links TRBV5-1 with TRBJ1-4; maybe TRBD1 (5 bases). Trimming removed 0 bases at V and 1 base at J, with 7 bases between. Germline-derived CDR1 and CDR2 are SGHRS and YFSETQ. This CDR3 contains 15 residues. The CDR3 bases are TGCGCCAGCAGCTTGGCCGGGGGAACTAATGAAAAACTGTTTTTT. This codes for CASSLAGGTNEKLFF.

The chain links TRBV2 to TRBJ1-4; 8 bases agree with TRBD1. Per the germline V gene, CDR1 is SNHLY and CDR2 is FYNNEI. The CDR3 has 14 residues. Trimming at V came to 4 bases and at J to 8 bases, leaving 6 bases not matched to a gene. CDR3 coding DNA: TGTGCCAGCAGTGGTGGGACAGGTTTGGAAAAACTGTTTTTT. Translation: CASSGGTGLEKLFF.

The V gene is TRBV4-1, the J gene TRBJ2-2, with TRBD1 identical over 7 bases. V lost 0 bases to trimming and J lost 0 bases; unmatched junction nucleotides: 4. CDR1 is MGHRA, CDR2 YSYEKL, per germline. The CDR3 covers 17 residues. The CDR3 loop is CASSQDRDSANTGELFF. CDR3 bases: TGCGCCAGCAGCCAAGATAGGGACAGCGCGAACACCGGGGAGCTGTTTTTT.

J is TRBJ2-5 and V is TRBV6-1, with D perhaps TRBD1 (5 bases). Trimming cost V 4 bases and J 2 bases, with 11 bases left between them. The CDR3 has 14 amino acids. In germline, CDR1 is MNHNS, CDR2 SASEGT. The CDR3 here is CASSGGLVQETQYF. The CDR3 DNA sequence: TGTGCCAGCAGTGGGGGCCTCGTTCAAGAGACCCAGTACTTC.

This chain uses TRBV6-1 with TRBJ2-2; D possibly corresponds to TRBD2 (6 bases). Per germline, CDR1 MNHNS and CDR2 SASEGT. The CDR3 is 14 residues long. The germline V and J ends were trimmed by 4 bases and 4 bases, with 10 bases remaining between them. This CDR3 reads CASSVRGATGELFF. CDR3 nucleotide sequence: TGTGCCAGCAGTGTGCGGGGCGCCACCGGGGAGCTGTTTTTT.

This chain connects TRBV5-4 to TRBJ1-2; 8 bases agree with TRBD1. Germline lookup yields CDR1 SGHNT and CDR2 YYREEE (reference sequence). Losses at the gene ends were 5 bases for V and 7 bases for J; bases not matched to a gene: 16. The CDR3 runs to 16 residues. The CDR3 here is CASSHKKTGAVSGYTF. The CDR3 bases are TGTGCCAGCAGTCATAAAAAGACAGGGGCGGTGAGTGGCTACACCTTC.

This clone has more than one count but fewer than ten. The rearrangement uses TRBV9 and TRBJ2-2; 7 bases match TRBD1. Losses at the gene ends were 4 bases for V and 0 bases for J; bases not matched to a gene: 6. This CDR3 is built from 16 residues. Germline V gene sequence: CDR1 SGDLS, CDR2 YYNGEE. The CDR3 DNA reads TGTGCCAGCAGCCCAACCGGGACAGCGAACACCGGGGAGCTGTTTTTT. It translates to CASSPTGTANTGELFF.

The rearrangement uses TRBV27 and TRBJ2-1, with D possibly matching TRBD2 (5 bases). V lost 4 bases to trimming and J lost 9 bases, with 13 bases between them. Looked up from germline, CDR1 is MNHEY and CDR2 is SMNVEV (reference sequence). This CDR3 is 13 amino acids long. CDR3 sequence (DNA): TGTGCCAGCAGTTCCCATAGCCGGGGTGAGCAGTTCTTC. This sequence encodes CASSSHSRGEQFF.

The CDR3 DNA reads TGCAGCGTTGAGAAACGGGACAGGGGAATAACAAGTGAAGCTTTCTTT. Amino acids: CSVEKRDRGITSEAFF. The gene calls are TRBV29-1 and TRBJ1-1; TRBD1 agrees at 10 bases. There are 16 residues in the CDR3. Germline V lookup: CDR1 SQVTM, CDR2 ANQGSEA. The V segment lost 3 bases and the J segment 7 bases; nucleotides outside the gene matches: 14.

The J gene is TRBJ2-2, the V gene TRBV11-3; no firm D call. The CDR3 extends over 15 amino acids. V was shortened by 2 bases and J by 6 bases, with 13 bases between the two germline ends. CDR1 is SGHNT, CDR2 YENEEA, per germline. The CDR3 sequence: CASSLLGPPAGELFF. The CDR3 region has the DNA TGTGCCAGCAGCTTACTTGGCCCCCCCGCCGGGGAGCTGTTTTTT.

The CDR3 sequence: CASSLNPGTGIPDTGELFF. The CDR3 nucleotides are TGCGCCAGCAGCTTGAACCCCGGGACAGGGATTCCGGACACCGGGGAGCTGTTTTTT. The V call is TRBV5-1, the J call TRBJ2-2; 9 bases match TRBD1. CDR3 length equals 19 residues. CDR1 is SGHRS, CDR2 YFSETQ, per germline. The trim removed 1 base at V and 3 bases at J, leaving 13 bases unmatched.